The rows below give T cell receptor beta chains drawn from one sample of a study of T cell repertoires in cytomegalovirus infection. Antigen specificity for these receptors is unknown. TCRdb independently ran MiXCR on the reads; one entry per CDR3 protein. The repertoire includes roughly 180,000 distinct CDR3 sequences, 20% to 25% of them detected once, and roughly 25% sits in the top ten. Specimen: CD8+ T cells from cultured PBMCs, collected from culture after CMV antigen stimulation. These receptors all come from a human donor in good health (CMV status not recorded). Some clones in this sample may be carry-over from other donors' samples. The CDR3 runs from the conserved cysteine through the conserved F or W. Each record gives: J gene, clone size, D gene, V gene, CDR3 DNA, CDR3 protein. D genes are given only for firm matches. For some rows the clone size is stated as once, few or many, or as a class when expanded; others skip it.

j_gene: TRBJ2-5
abundance: .
d_gene: TRBD1
v_gene: TRBV10-3
CDR3nt: TGTGCCATCAGTAAGACAGGGGGGACTGAAGAGACCCAGTACTTC
CDR3aa: CAISKTGGTEETQYF

j_gene: TRBJ2-3
abundance: few
d_gene: .
v_gene: TRBV7-9
CDR3nt: TGTGCCAGCAGCATCGCCACAGATACGCAGTATTTT
CDR3aa: CASSIATDTQYF

j_gene: TRBJ1-1
abundance: .
d_gene: TRBD1
v_gene: TRBV19
CDR3nt: TGTGCCAGTAACCCGGGACAGGGTCTGAACACTGAAGCTTTCTTT
CDR3aa: CASNPGQGLNTEAFF

j_gene: TRBJ2-3
abundance: few
d_gene: .
v_gene: TRBV7-2
CDR3nt: TGTGCCAGCAGGTCCTACCTGCGGGGTAACCTCCCAGATACGCAGTATTTT
CDR3aa: CASRSYLRGNLPDTQYF

j_gene: TRBJ2-3
abundance: .
d_gene: .
v_gene: TRBV11-2
CDR3nt: TGTGCCAGCAGCCCCAGGGACGGAACTAGCACAGATACGCAGTATTTT
CDR3aa: CASSPRDGTSTDTQYF

j_gene: TRBJ1-5
abundance: few
d_gene: TRBD1
v_gene: TRBV6-8
CDR3nt: TGTGCCAGCAGCCCCAGGACAGGGATCAATCAGCCCCAGCATTTT
CDR3aa: CASSPRTGINQPQHF

j_gene: TRBJ2-2
abundance: .
d_gene: TRBD2
v_gene: TRBV25-1
CDR3nt: TGTGCCAGCAGTGGCTCTGTGACTAGCGGTTTGGCCACCGGGGAGCTGTTTTTT
CDR3aa: CASSGSVTSGLATGELFF

j_gene: TRBJ1-2
abundance: many
d_gene: .
v_gene: TRBV7-2
CDR3nt: TGTGCCAGCAGCCCGGGACTGGGAACTGGCTACACCTTC
CDR3aa: CASSPGLGTGYTF

j_gene: TRBJ1-2
abundance: .
d_gene: .
v_gene: TRBV12-3/TRBV12-4
CDR3nt: TGTGCCAGCACCTCACGGCAGGAAATAAACTATGGCTACACCTTC
CDR3aa: CASTSRQEINYGYTF

j_gene: TRBJ2-7
abundance: few
d_gene: .
v_gene: TRBV27
CDR3nt: TGTGCCAGCAGTTTATCTGCAGGGCTCAACGAGCAGTACTTC
CDR3aa: CASSLSAGLNEQYF

j_gene: TRBJ1-2
abundance: .
d_gene: .
v_gene: TRBV6-5
CDR3nt: TGTGCCAGCAGCTATGGACAGAATTGGGGCTACACCTTC
CDR3aa: CASSYGQNWGYTF

j_gene: TRBJ2-5
abundance: .
d_gene: TRBD2
v_gene: TRBV7-8
CDR3nt: TGTGCCAGCAGCTCCCCGGGGCTAGCGGGGGGTGTGGAGACCCAGTACTTC
CDR3aa: CASSSPGLAGGVETQYF

j_gene: TRBJ1-2
abundance: .
d_gene: TRBD1
v_gene: TRBV4-1
CDR3nt: TGCGCCAGCAGCCATCCCCAGGGGGGATCCAAGGATGGCTACACCTTC
CDR3aa: CASSHPQGGSKDGYTF

j_gene: TRBJ2-7
abundance: .
d_gene: .
v_gene: TRBV7-6
CDR3nt: TGTGCCAGCAGCTTCTCGCCGGGACCCAGCTACGAGCAGTACTTC
CDR3aa: CASSFSPGPSYEQYF

j_gene: TRBJ2-5
abundance: once
d_gene: .
v_gene: TRBV7-9
CDR3nt: TGTGCCAGCAGCTTAGCGCTTGGGGCTGGAGAGACCCAGTACTTC
CDR3aa: CASSLALGAGETQYF

j_gene: TRBJ2-1
abundance: .
d_gene: TRBD2
v_gene: TRBV6-2/TRBV6-3
CDR3nt: TGTGCCAGCAGTTCTCGTATTAGCGGGGGTTCCTACAATGAGCAGTTCTTC
CDR3aa: CASSSRISGGSYNEQFF

j_gene: TRBJ1-4
abundance: .
d_gene: .
v_gene: TRBV12-3/TRBV12-4
CDR3nt: TGTGCCAGCAGGGATACAGGGTGGAATGAAAAACTGTTTTTT
CDR3aa: CASRDTGWNEKLFF

j_gene: TRBJ1-1
abundance: .
d_gene: TRBD1
v_gene: TRBV25-1
CDR3nt: TGTGCCAGCAGTGGGACAGGGCTCACTGAAGCTTTCTTT
CDR3aa: CASSGTGLTEAFF

j_gene: TRBJ2-1
abundance: .
d_gene: .
v_gene: TRBV6-5
CDR3nt: TGTGCCGGTTTGATGGCGGGGAGCTCCTACAATGAGCAGTTCTTC
CDR3aa: CAGLMAGSSYNEQFF

j_gene: TRBJ2-3
abundance: few
d_gene: .
v_gene: TRBV5-6
CDR3nt: TGTGCCAGCAGCCGTGGGGTGGCCACAGATACGCAGTATTTT
CDR3aa: CASSRGVATDTQYF

j_gene: TRBJ1-1
abundance: few
d_gene: .
v_gene: TRBV11-3
CDR3nt: TGTGCCAGCAGCACGGACAGGAACACTGAAGCTTTCTTT
CDR3aa: CASSTDRNTEAFF

j_gene: TRBJ1-2
abundance: few
d_gene: .
v_gene: TRBV4-3
CDR3nt: TGCGCCAGCAGCCAAGATAGGAGTAACTATGGCTACACCTTC
CDR3aa: CASSQDRSNYGYTF

j_gene: TRBJ2-1
abundance: .
d_gene: .
v_gene: TRBV4-3
CDR3nt: TGCGCCAGCAGCCAAGATGGACCATCCTCCTACAATGAGCAGTTCTTC
CDR3aa: CASSQDGPSSYNEQFF

j_gene: TRBJ2-1
abundance: many
d_gene: TRBD1
v_gene: TRBV28
CDR3nt: TGTGCCAGCAGTTTAACACAGGGGGTATTCAATGAGCAGTTCTTC
CDR3aa: CASSLTQGVFNEQFF

j_gene: TRBJ2-2
abundance: .
d_gene: .
v_gene: TRBV13
CDR3nt: TGTGCCAGCAGCTTCCCCTACACCGGGGAGCTGTTTTTT
CDR3aa: CASSFPYTGELFF

j_gene: TRBJ2-1
abundance: few
d_gene: TRBD2
v_gene: TRBV7-6
CDR3nt: TGTGCCAGCAGCTTAAAGTACGGATCGGCTAGCGGGGGGAACAATGAGCAGTTCTTC
CDR3aa: CASSLKYGSASGGNNEQFF

j_gene: TRBJ2-3
abundance: .
d_gene: TRBD2
v_gene: TRBV6-4
CDR3nt: TGTGCCAGCAGTGTTAGCGGGGGCACAGATACGCAGTATTTT
CDR3aa: CASSVSGGTDTQYF

j_gene: TRBJ2-3
abundance: few
d_gene: TRBD2
v_gene: TRBV27
CDR3nt: TGTGCCAGCAGTTTGCCGGGGGGTAGCACAGATACGCAGTATTTT
CDR3aa: CASSLPGGSTDTQYF

j_gene: TRBJ2-2
abundance: many
d_gene: .
v_gene: TRBV7-8
CDR3nt: TGTGCCAGCAGCTTAGCGCGGGGTGCACAGGCCACCGGGGAGCTGTTTTTT
CDR3aa: CASSLARGAQATGELFF

j_gene: TRBJ1-2
abundance: .
d_gene: .
v_gene: TRBV28
CDR3nt: TGTGCCAGCACCCTTGAGAGAAGAACTGATAACTATGGCTACACCTTC
CDR3aa: CASTLERRTDNYGYTF

j_gene: TRBJ2-5
abundance: .
d_gene: .
v_gene: TRBV11-2
CDR3nt: TGTGCCAGCAGCGGGGGTTTGGCGGGGAACCAAGAGACCCAGTACTTC
CDR3aa: CASSGGLAGNQETQYF

j_gene: TRBJ2-2
abundance: few
d_gene: .
v_gene: TRBV6-5
CDR3nt: TGTGCCAGCAGCCCCGGTGGGGAGCTGTTTTTT
CDR3aa: CASSPGGELFF

j_gene: TRBJ1-5
abundance: many
d_gene: .
v_gene: TRBV7-2
CDR3nt: TGTGCCAGCAGCTTGGCGGGACAAGCGGGCAATCAGCCCCAGCATTTT
CDR3aa: CASSLAGQAGNQPQHF

j_gene: TRBJ2-6
abundance: once
d_gene: .
v_gene: TRBV28
CDR3nt: TGTGCCAGCACCGGGGGCCTCCCCTCTGGGGCCAACGTCCTGACTTTC
CDR3aa: CASTGGLPSGANVLTF

j_gene: TRBJ2-5
abundance: .
d_gene: .
v_gene: TRBV7-2
CDR3nt: TGTGCCAGCAGACAACAGGGTAGAGAGACCCAGTACTTC
CDR3aa: CASRQQGRETQYF

j_gene: TRBJ2-3
abundance: .
d_gene: TRBD2
v_gene: TRBV6-5
CDR3nt: TGTGCCCGCAGTCTTAAGAATAGCGGGGGGCACACAGATACGCAGTATTTT
CDR3aa: CARSLKNSGGHTDTQYF

j_gene: TRBJ2-1
abundance: few
d_gene: .
v_gene: TRBV12-3/TRBV12-4
CDR3nt: TGTGCCAGCAGTTTCCAGGGTATTGAGCAGTTCTTC
CDR3aa: CASSFQGIEQFF

j_gene: TRBJ2-7
abundance: .
d_gene: .
v_gene: TRBV12-3/TRBV12-4
CDR3nt: TGTGCCAGCAGTTCCCCCGGCCACGAGCAGTACTTC
CDR3aa: CASSSPGHEQYF

j_gene: TRBJ1-1
abundance: many
d_gene: .
v_gene: TRBV7-2
CDR3nt: TGTGCCAGCAGCCTGGACAGCATAGAGATCCCTGAAGCTTTCTTT
CDR3aa: CASSLDSIEIPEAFF

j_gene: TRBJ1-1
abundance: few
d_gene: .
v_gene: TRBV5-6
CDR3nt: TGTGCCAGCAGCTTGGGTTGGAAGGGGCTCGATACTGAAGCTTTCTTT
CDR3aa: CASSLGWKGLDTEAFF

j_gene: TRBJ2-3
abundance: few
d_gene: TRBD1
v_gene: TRBV5-6
CDR3nt: TGTGCCAGCAGCCACAGGGGGCGCGCCGCAGATACGCAGTATTTT
CDR3aa: CASSHRGRAADTQYF

j_gene: TRBJ1-5
abundance: few
d_gene: .
v_gene: TRBV7-2
CDR3nt: TGTGCCAGCAGCTTGGGGGGGAAACAGCCCCAGCATTTT
CDR3aa: CASSLGGKQPQHF

j_gene: TRBJ2-5
abundance: few
d_gene: .
v_gene: TRBV7-6
CDR3nt: TGTGCCAGCAGCTCGACTAGAGGAGAGACCCAGTACTTC
CDR3aa: CASSSTRGETQYF

j_gene: TRBJ1-5
abundance: few
d_gene: .
v_gene: TRBV7-8
CDR3nt: TGTGCCAGCAGCTTAGCGGGCCAGGGAAGCAATCAGCCCCAGCATTTT
CDR3aa: CASSLAGQGSNQPQHF

j_gene: TRBJ2-7
abundance: .
d_gene: TRBD2
v_gene: TRBV24-1
CDR3nt: TGTGCCACCAGTGATCCAGGACTAGCGGGGGCCCGAGGCGAGCAGTACTTC
CDR3aa: CATSDPGLAGARGEQYF

j_gene: TRBJ2-7
abundance: .
d_gene: .
v_gene: TRBV27
CDR3nt: TGTGCCAGCTCGAGGCGGGGTCCCTACGAGCAGTACTTC
CDR3aa: CASSRRGPYEQYF

j_gene: TRBJ2-2
abundance: few
d_gene: TRBD2
v_gene: TRBV11-3
CDR3nt: TGTGCCAGCAGCCCCGGGCCGGGGGGTGCGAACACCGGGGAGCTGTTTTTT
CDR3aa: CASSPGPGGANTGELFF